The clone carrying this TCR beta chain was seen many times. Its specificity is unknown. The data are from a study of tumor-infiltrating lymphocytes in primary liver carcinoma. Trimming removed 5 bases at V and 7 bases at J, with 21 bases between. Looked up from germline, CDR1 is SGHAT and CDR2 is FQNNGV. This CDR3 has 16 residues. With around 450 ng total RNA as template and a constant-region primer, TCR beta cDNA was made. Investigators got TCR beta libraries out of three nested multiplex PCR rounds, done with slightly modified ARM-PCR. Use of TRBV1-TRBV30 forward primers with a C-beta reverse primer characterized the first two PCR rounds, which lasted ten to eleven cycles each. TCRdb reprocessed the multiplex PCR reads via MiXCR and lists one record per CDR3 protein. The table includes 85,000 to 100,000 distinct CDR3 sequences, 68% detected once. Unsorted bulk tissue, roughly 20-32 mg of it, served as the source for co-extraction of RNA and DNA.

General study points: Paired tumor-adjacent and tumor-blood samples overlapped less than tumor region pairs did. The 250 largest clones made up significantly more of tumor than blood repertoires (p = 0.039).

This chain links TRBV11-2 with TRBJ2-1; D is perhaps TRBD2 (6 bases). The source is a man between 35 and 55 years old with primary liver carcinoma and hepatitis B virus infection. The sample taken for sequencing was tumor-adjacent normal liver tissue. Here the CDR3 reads CASSTQGDWGKNEQFF. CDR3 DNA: TGTGCCAGCAGCACCCAAGGGGACTGGGGCAAGAATGAGCAGTTCTTC.